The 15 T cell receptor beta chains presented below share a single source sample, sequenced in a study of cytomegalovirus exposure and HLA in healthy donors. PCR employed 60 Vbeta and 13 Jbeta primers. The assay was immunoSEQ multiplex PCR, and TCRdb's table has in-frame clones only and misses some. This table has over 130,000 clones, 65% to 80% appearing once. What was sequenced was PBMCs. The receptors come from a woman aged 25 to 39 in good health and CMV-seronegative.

The CDR3 bases are TGTGCCAGCAGCTTGGTACGGTCTCCCGAGCAGTTCTTC. Amino acid sequence: CASSLVRSPEQFF. V gene TRBV5-6 combines with J gene TRBJ2-1, with D hard to call. The CDR3 has 13 residues. Germline V gene sequence: CDR1 SGHDT, CDR2 YYEEEE. Trimming took off 0 bases at V and 10 bases at J, with 11 bases between the two ends.

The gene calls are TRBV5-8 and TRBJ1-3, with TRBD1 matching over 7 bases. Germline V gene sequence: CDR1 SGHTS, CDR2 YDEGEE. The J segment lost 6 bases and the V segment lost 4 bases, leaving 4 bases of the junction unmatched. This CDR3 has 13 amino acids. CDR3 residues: CASSRGQTNTIYF. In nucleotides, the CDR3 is TGTGCCAGCAGCCGGGGACAGACAAACACCATATATTTT. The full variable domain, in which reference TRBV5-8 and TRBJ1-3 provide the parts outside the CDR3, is EAGVTQSPTHLIKTRGQQATLRCSPISGHTSVYWYQQALGLGLQFLLWYDEGEERNRGNFPPRFSGRQFPNYSSELNVNALELEDSALYLCASSRGQTNTIYFGEGSWLTVV.

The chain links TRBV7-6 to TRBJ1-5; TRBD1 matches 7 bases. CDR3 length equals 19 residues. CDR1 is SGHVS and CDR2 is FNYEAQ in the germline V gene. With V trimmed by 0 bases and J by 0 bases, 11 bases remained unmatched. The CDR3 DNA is TGTGCCAGCAGCTTAGCCCTTCCGGGACAGCAGTATAGCAATCAGCCCCAGCATTTT. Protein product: CASSLALPGQQYSNQPQHF.

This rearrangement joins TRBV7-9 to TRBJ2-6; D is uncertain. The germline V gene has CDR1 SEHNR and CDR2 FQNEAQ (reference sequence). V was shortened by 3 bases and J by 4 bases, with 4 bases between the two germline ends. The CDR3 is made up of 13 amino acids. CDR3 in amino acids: CASSFYGANVLTF. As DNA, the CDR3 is TGTGCCAGCAGCTTCTACGGGGCCAACGTCCTGACTTTC.

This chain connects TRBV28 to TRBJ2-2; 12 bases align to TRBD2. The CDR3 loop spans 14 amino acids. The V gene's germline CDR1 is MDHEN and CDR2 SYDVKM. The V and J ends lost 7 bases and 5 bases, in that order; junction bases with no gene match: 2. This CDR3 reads CASNGLAGTGELFF. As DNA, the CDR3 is TGTGCCAGCAATGGACTAGCGGGAACCGGGGAGCTGTTTTTT.

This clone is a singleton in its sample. As DNA, the CDR3 is TGTGCCAGCAGCTTAGAGGCTCGGGAGGAGACCCAGTACTTC. This sequence encodes CASSLEAREETQYF. This chain links TRBV7-6 with TRBJ2-5; weak D call: TRBD2 (6 bases). Germline V lookup: CDR1 SGHVS, CDR2 FNYEAQ. The CDR3 sequence is 14 residues long. The V end was cut by 1 base, the J end by 5 bases, with 11 bases between.

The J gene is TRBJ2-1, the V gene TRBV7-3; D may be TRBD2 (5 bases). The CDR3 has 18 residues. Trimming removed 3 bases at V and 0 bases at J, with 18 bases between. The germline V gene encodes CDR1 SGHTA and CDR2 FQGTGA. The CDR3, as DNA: TGTGCCAGCAGCTTGGAACTCTCGGGGTTAGGCTCCTACAATGAGCAGTTCTTC. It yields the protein CASSLELSGLGSYNEQFF.

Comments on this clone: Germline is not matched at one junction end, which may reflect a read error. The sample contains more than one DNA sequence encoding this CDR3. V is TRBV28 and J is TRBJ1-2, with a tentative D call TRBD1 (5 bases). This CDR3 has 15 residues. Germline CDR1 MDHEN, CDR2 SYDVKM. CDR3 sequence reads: CASSLLEVRDYGYTF. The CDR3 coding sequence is TGTGCCAGCAGTTTACTCGAGGTCCGGGACTACGGCTACACCTTC.

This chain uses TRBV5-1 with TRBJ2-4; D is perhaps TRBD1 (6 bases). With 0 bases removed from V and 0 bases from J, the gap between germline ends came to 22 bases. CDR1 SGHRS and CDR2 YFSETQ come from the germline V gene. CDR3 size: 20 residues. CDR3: CASSLAAGQRDPLAKNIQYF. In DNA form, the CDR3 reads TGCGCCAGCAGCTTGGCGGCTGGACAGAGGGATCCCTTAGCCAAAAACATTCAGTACTTC.

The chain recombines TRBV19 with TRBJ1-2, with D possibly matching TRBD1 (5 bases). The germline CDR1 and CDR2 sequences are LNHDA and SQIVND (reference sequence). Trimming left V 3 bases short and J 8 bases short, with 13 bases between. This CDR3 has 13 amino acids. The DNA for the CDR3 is TGTGCCAGTAGTATGGCGCCAGGGAACGGCTACACCTTC. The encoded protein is CASSMAPGNGYTF.

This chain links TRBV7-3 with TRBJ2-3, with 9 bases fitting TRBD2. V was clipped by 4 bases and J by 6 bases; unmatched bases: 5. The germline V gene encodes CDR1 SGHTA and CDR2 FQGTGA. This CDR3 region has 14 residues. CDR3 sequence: CASSSLAGSDTQYF. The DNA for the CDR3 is TGTGCCAGCAGCTCGCTAGCGGGGTCGGATACGCAGTATTTT.

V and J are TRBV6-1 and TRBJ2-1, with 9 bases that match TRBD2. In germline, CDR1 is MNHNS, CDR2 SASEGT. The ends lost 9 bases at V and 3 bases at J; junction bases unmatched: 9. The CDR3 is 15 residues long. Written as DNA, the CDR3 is TGTGCCAGTAGTAGCGGGAGCCCGAACTACAATGAGCAGTTCTTC. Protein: CASSSGSPNYNEQFF.

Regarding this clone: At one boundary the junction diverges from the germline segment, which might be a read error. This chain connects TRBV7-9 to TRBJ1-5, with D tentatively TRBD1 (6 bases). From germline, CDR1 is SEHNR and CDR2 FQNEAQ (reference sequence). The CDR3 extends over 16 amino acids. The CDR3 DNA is TGTTCCAGCAGCTTAGGGGGAGGGCAATCTGATCAGCCCCAGCATTTT. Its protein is CSSSLGGGQSDQPQHF.

CDR3 in DNA: TGTGCCAGCTCACCACAGAGCTCAACTAATGAAAAACTGTTTTTT. Translated: CASSPQSSTNEKLFF. This chain uses TRBV18 with TRBJ1-4, with no clear D. Germline assignment: CDR1 KGHSH and CDR2 LQKENI. V was trimmed by 1 base and J by 0 bases, leaving 6 bases between them. This CDR3 has 15 residues.

CDR3 residues: CASSQGALQETQYF. The CDR3 DNA follows: TGTGCCAGCAGCCAAGGGGCTCTACAAGAGACCCAGTACTTC. The V gene is TRBV7-3, the J gene TRBJ2-5, with a weak D call TRBD1 (5 bases). Germline lookup yields CDR1 SGHTA and CDR2 FQGTGA. The CDR3 covers 14 residues. Trimming removed 5 bases from V and 2 bases from J, with 12 bases in between. The full variable domain, in which reference TRBV7-3 and TRBJ2-5 provide the parts outside the CDR3, is GAGVSQTPSNKVTEKGKYVELRCDPISGHTALYWYRQSLGQGPEFLIYFQGTGAADDSGLPNDRFFAVRPEGSVSTLKIQRTERGDSAVYLCASSQGALQETQYFGPGTRLLVL.